This note documents a single T cell receptor beta chain sequence. The CDR3 has 14 amino acids. Germline lookup yields CDR1 SGHKS and CDR2 YYEKEE (reference sequence). Trimming took off 1 base at V and 10 bases at J, with 14 bases between the two ends. This sample is part of a study of high-grade serous ovarian cancer treatment subgroups. Tumor tissue was taken before any definitive surgery or chemotherapy was given. Libraries were prepared by immunoSEQ multiplex PCR; TCRdb keeps only in-frame clonotypes and omits some of them. The sample lists 950 to 1,200 clones, 82% seen once, with less than 7.5% in the top ten.

This clonotype was obtained from a human donor with high-grade serous ovarian cancer. V and J are TRBV5-5 and TRBJ2-2; TRBD1 is a possible D gene (6 bases). Sequenced material: tumor tissue. The CDR3 protein is CASSLTGLTAELFF. The CDR3 nucleotides are TGTGCCAGCAGCTTGACAGGGTTGACGGCGGAGCTGTTTTTT.